A selection of T cell receptor beta chains follows, all from one sample in a study of identical twins. Using its own MiXCR run on the 5' RACE reads, TCRdb lists one record per CDR3 protein. The sample records 450,000 or so distinct CDR3 sequences, more than 20% being singletons. This sample was shared with a second study, whose subject was T cells expressing NK-cell markers.

The sequencing input was CD4+ T cells sorted from blood. The receptors were gathered from a woman younger than 35 in good health. Each CDR3 is given with its conserved first and last residue. A D gene is named only where the DNA matches it firmly. The size entry is marked missing in some rows and otherwise reads once, few, many or a size class.

>TRBJ2-2|few|TRBV2|.
TGTGCCAGCAGGACTCGGCCGGCGGGGAACACCGGGGAGCTGTTTTTT
CASRTRPAGNTGELFF
>TRBJ2-3|.|TRBV18|.
TGTGCCAGCTCACCACTGCTTGGGTCCGGGGCGGCAGATACGCAGTATTTT
CASSPLLGSGAADTQYF
>TRBJ1-1|few|TRBV7-7|TRBD1
TGTGCCAGCAGCTGGGACAGGGACAACACTGAAGCTTTCTTT
CASSWDRDNTEAFF
>TRBJ2-3|few|TRBV11-2|TRBD2
TGTGCCAGCAGCTCGAGACTAGCCCCGCGGGATACGCAGTATTTT
CASSSRLAPRDTQYF
>TRBJ1-1|few|TRBV6-2/TRBV6-3|.
TGTGCCAGCAGTTACTCGATCGGGGGAGGGACTGAAGCTTTCTTT
CASSYSIGGGTEAFF
>TRBJ2-1|.|TRBV4-1|TRBD2
TGCGCCAGCAGCCAAGGACTAGCGGGAGATCTCTACAATGAGCAGTTCTTC
CASSQGLAGDLYNEQFF
>TRBJ2-5|few|TRBV7-9|.
TGTGCCAGCAGCATTAGCAGGGGAGGAGAGACCCAGTACTTC
CASSISRGGETQYF
>TRBJ2-7|.|TRBV10-1|.
TGCGCCAGAAGAAGGTGGGGGGAATGCTACGAGCAGTACTTC
CARRRWGECYEQYF
>TRBJ2-3|.|TRBV30|TRBD1
TGTGCCTCAACCCCGGGACAGCTAACAGATACGCAGTATTTT
CASTPGQLTDTQYF
>TRBJ1-2|.|TRBV3-1|TRBD1
TGTGCCAGCAGCCAATTCAGGGGGAACTATGGCTACACCTTC
CASSQFRGNYGYTF
>TRBJ2-3|.|TRBV5-1|.
TGCGCCAGCAGCTTGGAATGGGTCACAGATACGCAGTATTTT
CASSLEWVTDTQYF
>TRBJ2-1|.|TRBV20-1|.
TGCAGTGCTACACTAGTCCCTGAGCAGTTCTTC
CSATLVPEQFF
>TRBJ2-1|.|TRBV11-2|.
TGTGCCAGCAGCTTAGATCGCCTCACAGGAAGCTTCTTC
CASSLDRLTGSFF
>TRBJ2-7|few|TRBV5-1|.
TGCGCCAGCAGCTTGGATTCGGGGAGAGTCGGCTACGAGCAGTACTTC
CASSLDSGRVGYEQYF
>TRBJ2-7|.|TRBV6-5|TRBD1
TGTGCCAGCAGTTACACCTCCGGGACAGGGTATGGCGAGCAGTACTTC
CASSYTSGTGYGEQYF
>TRBJ1-2|.|TRBV14|.
TGTGCCAGCAGCTTTGGGATCTATGGCTACACCTTC
CASSFGIYGYTF
>TRBJ2-3|.|TRBV4-3|TRBD2
TGCGCCAGCAGCCAAGCTTTGAGTAGCGGGAGAACAGATACGCAGTATTTT
CASSQALSSGRTDTQYF
>TRBJ1-2|.|TRBV2|.
TGTGCCAGCAGTGAGCAGGGATCTAACTATGGCTACACCTTC
CASSEQGSNYGYTF
>TRBJ2-7|.|TRBV18|.
TGTGCCAGCTCACGAGGGGTAGACGAGCAGTACTTC
CASSRGVDEQYF
>TRBJ2-7|few|TRBV15|.
TGTGCCACCAGCAGAGGTGGGGGGCGAACCAACGAGCAGTACTTC
CATSRGGGRTNEQYF
>TRBJ2-1|.|TRBV6-1|TRBD2
TGTGCCAGCAGCCTCCATGGACTAGCGGGAGGGTACGAGCAGTTCTTC
CASSLHGLAGGYEQFF
>TRBJ2-2|.|TRBV7-2|.
TGTGCCAGCAGCTTAATGAGTGCGAACACCGGGGAGCTGTTTTTT
CASSLMSANTGELFF
>TRBJ1-2|few|TRBV5-6|.
TGTGCCAGCAGGGAGAGGCAGGGAGAAAATGGCTACACCTTC
CASRERQGENGYTF
>TRBJ1-5|many|TRBV12-3/TRBV12-4|TRBD1
TGTGCCAGCAGGGGACAGACTAATAGCAATCAGCCCCAGCATTTT
CASRGQTNSNQPQHF
>TRBJ2-7|few|TRBV7-8|.
TGTGCCAGCAGCGCCCGACAGGGACTGGACTGGACGGTCGCAAACGAGCAGTACTTC
CASSARQGLDWTVANEQYF
>TRBJ2-6|.|TRBV11-2|.
TGTGCCAGCACCTCTCTTATCGGTCGCGGGGCCAACGTCCTGACTTTC
CASTSLIGRGANVLTF
>TRBJ2-7|few|TRBV28|.
TGTGCCAGCACCCCATTCGGGTACGAGCAGTACTTC
CASTPFGYEQYF
>TRBJ2-7|.|TRBV7-9|TRBD2
TGTGCCAGCAGCTTTTCTAGCGGGGGTTCTTGGGAGCAGTACTTC
CASSFSSGGSWEQYF
>TRBJ1-4|once|TRBV9|.
TGTGCCAGCGCCGGTATGAACCATGAAAAACTGTTTTTT
CASAGMNHEKLFF
>TRBJ2-5|.|TRBV10-3|TRBD2
TGTGCCATCAATTCGCGGGAGAAGGAAGATGAGACCCAGTACTTC
CAINSREKEDETQYF
>TRBJ1-1|.|TRBV6-5|.
TGTGCCAGCAGTTACTCGTCACAGGGACTGCGACCGGCTTTCTTT
CASSYSSQGLRPAFF
>TRBJ2-7|few|TRBV12-3/TRBV12-4|.
TGTGCCAGCAGCCCCCAGCAAGGTTACGAGCAGTACTTC
CASSPQQGYEQYF
>TRBJ1-1|.|TRBV7-9|.
TGTGCCAGCAGTTCGCAGGGTTTCACTGAAGCTTTCTTT
CASSSQGFTEAFF
>TRBJ2-5|once|TRBV6-5|.
TGTGCCAGCAGTTACTCGAAACAGTGGGGGACCCAGTACTTC
CASSYSKQWGTQYF
>TRBJ2-3|.|TRBV15|TRBD1
TGTGCCACCAGCACGGGACAGGCCTGGGCCCTTGGATATTTT
CATSTGQAWALGYF
>TRBJ1-3|.|TRBV20-1|.
TGCAGTGCTCCAAAATGGAACACCATATATTTT
CSAPKWNTIYF
>TRBJ1-5|.|TRBV27|.
TGTGCCAGCAGTTTGTGTCTAAGGGTAGATCAGCCCCAGCATTTT
CASSLCLRVDQPQHF
>TRBJ2-3|.|TRBV5-1|TRBD2
TGCGCCAGCAGCCCTTCTCCGGCGGGAGCCCGCTGGGATACGCAGTATTTT
CASSPSPAGARWDTQYF
>TRBJ2-5|.|TRBV6-5|.
TGTGCCAGCAGTTACTTTTGGGGAGGCCAAGAGACCCAGTACTTC
CASSYFWGGQETQYF
>TRBJ2-1|many|TRBV7-9|.
TGTGCCAGCAGCCCACGTGGTGACAGCGACAATGAGCAGTTCTTC
CASSPRGDSDNEQFF
>TRBJ2-7|few|TRBV27|.
TGTGCCAGCAGGCTGACGGCTGGCTCCTACGAGCAGTACTTC
CASRLTAGSYEQYF
>TRBJ1-2|.|TRBV20-1|.
TGCAGTGCTCGGGACACCTGGTACGGCTACACCTTC
CSARDTWYGYTF
>TRBJ2-3|.|TRBV9|TRBD2
TGTGCCAGCAGCGTAGTTAGCGGGAGGGCCGATACGCAGTATTTT
CASSVVSGRADTQYF
>TRBJ1-5|few|TRBV6-5|.
TGTGCCAGCAGTTTCCGACGGAGTAATCAGCCCCAGCATTTT
CASSFRRSNQPQHF